Presented here are 31 T cell receptor beta chains from one specimen sequenced in a study of memory CD4+ T cells and cytomegalovirus serostatus. TCRdb's copy holds only in-frame clones and misses some; the assay was immunoSEQ multiplex PCR. The table lists roughly 42,000 clones, roughly 79% of them singletons. The sort gate was single viable CD3+CD4+CD8-CD45RO+ cells for memory CD4+ T cells. Specimen: memory CD4+ T cells from blood. Receptor source: an adult in good health and CMV-seronegative.

This clone was observed a few times. The chain is built from TRBV9 and TRBJ2-6; no clear D. V lost 0 bases, J lost 2 bases, and 12 bases lay in between. CDR1 SGDLS and CDR2 YYNGEE come from the germline V gene. The CDR3 is made up of 17 amino acids. The CDR3 DNA is TGTGCCAGCAGCGTAGACATTCCCGCGGCTGGGGCCAACGTCCTGACTTTC. Translated, it gives CASSVDIPAAGANVLTF.

V usage is TRBV5-6 and J usage is TRBJ2-5; the D is unclear. The J call may not be correct, given that the DNA end is closer to TRBJ2-7. Germline V gene sequence: CDR1 SGHDT, CDR2 YYEEEE. The CDR3 has 13 amino acids. The CDR3 sequence is CASSLNGAYEQYF. The CDR3 DNA sequence: TGTGCCAGCAGCTTGAACGGCGCCTACGAGCAGTACTTC.

The J gene is TRBJ1-2, the V gene TRBV7-8; tentatively, D is TRBD1 (6 bases). V lost 2 bases, J lost 0 bases, and 13 bases lay in between. The CDR3 loop spans 16 amino acids. Germline V gene lookup returns CDR1 SGHVS and CDR2 FQNEAQ. The CDR3 sequence is CASSLNRVLSNYGYTF. CDR3 sequence (DNA): TGTGCCAGCAGCTTAAACAGGGTTCTGTCTAACTATGGCTACACCTTC.

As concerns this clone: The junction shows a germline mismatch at one end, possibly a read error. Other DNA sequences in this sample translate to the same CDR3. This chain links TRBV6-1 with TRBJ1-2; no reliable D call. CDR3 length: 11 residues. Germline V lookup: CDR1 MNHNS, CDR2 SASEGT. CDR3 DNA sequence: TGTGCCAGCAGTGAGGCTGAGGTCCCTATCTTC. This sequence encodes CASSEAEVPIF.

The chain recombines TRBV10-3 with TRBJ2-5, with 7 bases aligning to TRBD2. V was pared by 6 bases and J by 4 bases, with 2 bases of the junction left unmatched. From germline, CDR1 is ENHRY and CDR2 SYGVKD. The CDR3 has 12 residues. The CDR3 sequence is CAIRGEGETQYF. The CDR3 nucleotides read TGTGCCATCAGGGGGGAGGGAGAGACCCAGTACTTC.

The chain carries TRBV6-1 and TRBJ2-5; 7 bases line up with TRBD1. V shed 6 bases and J 0 bases; nucleotides not matched to a gene: 7. CDR1 is MNHNS, CDR2 SASEGT, per germline. The CDR3 contains 15 residues. In DNA, the CDR3 is TGTGCCAGCAGCCTGACAGGGTCGTACCAAGAGACCCAGTACTTC. Translation: CASSLTGSYQETQYF.

The V gene is TRBV4-1, the J gene TRBJ1-5; no definite D call. Trimming pared 3 bases from V and 6 bases from J, leaving 24 bases between. The CDR3 length is 18 residues. CDR1 and CDR2 from the germline V gene are MGHRA and YSYEKL. CDR3 DNA: TGCGCCAGCAGCCACCGCATCTCGACGGCCTCCTCGGTTCAGCCCCAGCATTTT. It encodes CASSHRISTASSVQPQHF.

The chain combines TRBV10-3 with TRBJ1-1; 8 bases match TRBD1. Per the germline V gene, CDR1 is ENHRY and CDR2 is SYGVKD. The CDR3 is 13 residues long. Trimming removed 8 bases from V and 3 bases from J; junction bases left unmatched: 5. The CDR3 loop is CAISTGEDTEAFF. In nucleotides, the CDR3 is TGTGCCATCTCGACAGGGGAAGACACTGAAGCTTTCTTT.

The CDR3 region has the DNA TGTGCCAGCTCACCACCGCTCGGGGGGCCGAACACCGGGGAGCTGTTTTTT. It specifies CASSPPLGGPNTGELFF. V gene TRBV18 combines with J gene TRBJ2-2, with D possibly being TRBD2 (7 bases). Trimming cost V 0 bases and J 0 bases, with 11 bases left between them. Germline V gene lookup returns CDR1 KGHSH and CDR2 LQKENI. CDR3 length equals 17 residues.

The J gene is TRBJ1-5, the V gene TRBV6-6; D is undetermined. With 2 bases removed from V and 1 base from J, the gap between germline ends came to 3 bases. Germline-derived CDR1 and CDR2 are MNHNY and SVGAGI (reference sequence). The length of the CDR3 is 13 residues. CDR3 region: CASSYMSNQPQHF. The CDR3, as DNA: TGTGCCAGCAGTTACATGAGCAATCAGCCCCAGCATTTT.

This sequence joins TRBV9 and TRBJ2-1, with D perhaps TRBD2 (5 bases). Trimming removed 0 bases at V and 0 bases at J, with 16 bases between. The germline V gene encodes CDR1 SGDLS and CDR2 YYNGEE. This CDR3 is built from 18 residues. The CDR3 DNA follows: TGTGCCAGCAGCGTAGGAGTTGGAGGACTTACCTCCTACAATGAGCAGTTCTTC. Protein product: CASSVGVGGLTSYNEQFF.

The chain links TRBV4-2 to TRBJ1-2, with D uncertain. CDR3 length equals 14 residues. With 1 base removed from V and 2 bases from J, the gap between germline ends came to 8 bases. Germline CDR1 LGHNA, CDR2 YNFKEQ. The DNA for the CDR3 is TGTGCCAGCAGCCAAGGGGAGGGAAACTATGGCTACACCTTC. Encoded protein: CASSQGEGNYGYTF.

The rearrangement uses TRBV15 and TRBJ2-1, with no clear D. Between the trimmed V and J ends, which lost 0 bases and 2 bases, there was a span of 8 bases. The CDR3 loop spans 15 amino acids. Germline V gives CDR1 LNHNV, CDR2 YYDKDF (reference sequence). The CDR3 coding sequence is TGTGCCACCAGCAGAGACCCAATAGCCTACAATGAGCAGTTCTTC. Translated: CATSRDPIAYNEQFF.

Note on this clone: At the DNA level, this CDR3 is encoded by other sequences in the same sample as well. The chain combines TRBV5-1 with TRBJ2-5, with D hard to call. V was shortened by 2 bases and J by 5 bases, with 7 bases between the two germline ends. Germline values: CDR1 SGHRS, CDR2 YFSETQ. This CDR3 has 12 amino acids. The CDR3 DNA reads TGCGCCAGCAGCTTCGACCGGGAGACCCAGTACTTC. Its protein is CASSFDRETQYF.

The chain uses TRBV5-5 and TRBJ1-1; D gene unclear. Trimming left V 0 bases short and J 3 bases short, with 9 bases between. Germline-derived CDR1 and CDR2 are SGHKS and YYEKEE (reference sequence). CDR3 length: 14 amino acids. CDR3 DNA sequence: TGTGCCAGCAGCTTGGGGGTCGGGTACACTGAAGCTTTCTTT. Translated, it gives CASSLGVGYTEAFF. Full variable domain (remainder filled in from reference TRBV5-5 and TRBJ1-1): DAGVTQSPTHLIKTRGQQVTLRCSPISGHKSVSWYQQVLGQGPQFIFQYYEKEERGRGNFPDRFSARQFPNYSSELNVNALLLGDSALYLCASSLGVGYTEAFFGQGTRLTVV.

The chain combines TRBV28 with TRBJ1-2, with a tentative D call TRBD1 (6 bases). V lost 7 bases, J lost 8 bases, and 17 bases lay in between. Germline CDR1 MDHEN, CDR2 SYDVKM. The CDR3 loop spans 13 amino acids. The CDR3 DNA sequence: TGTGCCAGCAAAAAGGGGGGGGCTCAGGGCTACACCTTC. Translated: CASKKGGAQGYTF.

The chain uses TRBV6-6 and TRBJ2-2, with D perhaps assigned TRBD1 or TRBD2 (6 bases each). The CDR3 loop spans 15 amino acids. Between the trimmed V and J ends, which lost 7 bases and 2 bases, there was a span of 14 bases. Germline assignment: CDR1 MNHNY and CDR2 SVGAGI (reference sequence). The CDR3 sequence: CASKTRGLNTGELFF. The CDR3 DNA reads TGTGCCAGCAAAACCAGGGGACTTAACACCGGGGAGCTGTTTTTT.

The rearrangement joins TRBV2 to TRBJ1-2; the D gene is possibly TRBD1 (5 bases). The CDR3 loop spans 14 amino acids. From germline, CDR1 is SNHLY and CDR2 FYNNEI. The V end lost 2 bases, the J end lost 6 bases, and 13 bases lay between the germline ends. This CDR3 is CASSETGRSNGYTF. CDR3 sequence (DNA): TGTGCCAGCAGTGAAACGGGGCGTTCGAATGGCTACACCTTC.

This clone was observed a handful of times. J is TRBJ1-1 and V is TRBV5-4; tentatively, D is TRBD1 (6 bases). Trimming removed 3 bases at V and 0 bases at J, with 15 bases between. Germline values: CDR1 SGHNT, CDR2 YYREEE (reference sequence). This CDR3 comprises 16 residues. In nucleotides, the CDR3 is TGTGCCAGCAGCTCGGTGAGGGGGAGCATGAACACTGAAGCTTTCTTT. Protein sequence: CASSSVRGSMNTEAFF.

The rearrangement uses TRBV7-6 and TRBJ2-7; TRBD1 is a possible D gene (6 bases). The CDR3 is made up of 17 amino acids. The V and J ends lost 1 base and 1 base respectively, with 17 bases between them. The V gene's germline CDR1 is SGHVS and CDR2 FNYEAQ. For the CDR3, the DNA is TGTGCCAGCAGCTTAGTTGGGGGCCCAACCAATTCCTACGAGCAGTACTTC. It codes for CASSLVGGPTNSYEQYF.

The chain links TRBV28 to TRBJ1-1; D ambiguous. The CDR3 is 13 residues long. CDR1 and CDR2 (germline): MDHEN, SYDVKM. V was clipped by 4 bases and J by 1 base, with 7 bases between them. For the CDR3, the DNA is TGTGCCAGCAGTTCTTTCCGGAACACTGAAGCTTTCTTT. Translating gives CASSSFRNTEAFF.

V and J are TRBV5-4 and TRBJ2-1; D might be TRBD2 (5 bases). Trimming cost V 4 bases and J 0 bases, with 8 bases left between them. The CDR3 is 14 amino acids. Germline lookup yields CDR1 SGHNT and CDR2 YYREEE (reference sequence). In DNA, the CDR3 is TGTGCCAGCAGCCCGGGAAGCTCCTACAATGAGCAGTTCTTC. It is translated as CASSPGSSYNEQFF. Full variable domain (rest looked up from reference TRBV5-4 and TRBJ2-1): ETGVTQSPTHLIKTRGQQVTLRCSSQSGHNTVSWYQQALGQGPQFIFQYYREEENGRGNFPPRFSGLQFPNYSSELNVNALELDDSALYLCASSPGSSYNEQFFGPGTRLTVL.

J is TRBJ1-3 and V is TRBV11-2; D gene unclear. V was trimmed by 4 bases and J by 0 bases, leaving 7 bases between them. In germline, CDR1 is SGHAT, CDR2 FQNNGV. The CDR3 consists of 14 residues. The CDR3 sequence is CASSSRNSGNTIYF. The CDR3 DNA reads as TGTGCCAGCAGCTCGCGAAACTCTGGAAACACCATATATTTT.

This chain uses TRBV30 with TRBJ2-3, with 7 bases identical to TRBD1. The J segment lost 1 base and the V segment lost 8 bases, leaving 6 bases of the junction unmatched. The V gene's germline CDR1 is GTSNPN and CDR2 SVGIG (reference sequence). The CDR3 runs 13 residues. The CDR3 loop is CALRGRGTDTQYF. The CDR3 nucleotides read TGTGCCCTAAGGGGGCGGGGCACAGATACGCAGTATTTT.

The chain links TRBV5-1 to TRBJ1-3, with D possibly TRBD1 on 6 matching bases. Germline V CDR1 and CDR2: SGHRS, YFSETQ. The CDR3 has 15 amino acids. Trimming removed 8 bases from V and 2 bases from J, with 17 bases in between. The CDR3 nucleotides read TGCGCCAGTAGCGGGGCGGGACATCCTGGAAACACCATATATTTT. This translates into CASSGAGHPGNTIYF.

The chain couples TRBV6-5 to TRBJ1-4; TRBD1 agrees at 9 bases. The CDR3 loop spans 15 amino acids. The trim removed 6 bases at V and 8 bases at J, leaving 10 bases unmatched. Per the germline V gene, CDR1 is MNHEY and CDR2 is SVGAGI. CDR3 coding DNA: TGTGCCAGCAGCGGGGCGGGACAGGGTGAGGAAAAACTGTTTTTT. This encodes CASSGAGQGEEKLFF.

The rearrangement links TRBV11-2 to TRBJ2-7; 8 nucleotides align to TRBD2. The CDR3 is 15 amino acids. Per the germline V gene, CDR1 is SGHAT and CDR2 is FQNNGV. J gave up 5 bases and V 5 bases, and 11 bases lay outside the gene matches. The CDR3 here is CASSPLTGGLDEQYF. In nucleotides, the CDR3 is TGTGCCAGCAGCCCCCTCACGGGGGGGCTGGACGAGCAGTACTTC.

This sequence joins TRBV25-1 and TRBJ2-1; TRBD2 is a possible D gene (5 bases). V was shortened by 3 bases and J by 6 bases, with 15 bases between the two germline ends. The CDR3 is 15 amino acids. Germline lookup yields CDR1 MGHDK and CDR2 SYGVNS. The CDR3: CASSDAGQLSNEQFF. The CDR3 nucleotides read TGTGCCAGCAGTGATGCGGGCCAATTGTCCAATGAGCAGTTCTTC.

This clone is categorized as medium-sized (0.01 to 0.1%). The chain couples TRBV5-1 to TRBJ2-5; TRBD2 matches 7 bases. V dropped 4 bases and J dropped 3; count of bases not matched to a gene: 3. CDR1 is SGHRS and CDR2 is YFSETQ in the germline V gene. The CDR3 covers 13 residues. The CDR3 is CASSPGGKETQYF. DNA of the CDR3: TGCGCCAGCAGCCCGGGGGGAAAAGAGACCCAGTACTTC.

The chain recombines TRBV4-2 with TRBJ2-5, with TRBD2 matching 10 bases. The CDR3 consists of 16 residues. CDR1 and CDR2 from the germline V gene are LGHNA and YNFKEQ. Trimming took 3 bases from V and 2 from J; bases not matched to a gene: 6. The CDR3 sequence: CASSQRTSGVQETQYF. The CDR3 nucleotides read TGTGCCAGCAGCCAGCGAACTAGCGGGGTTCAAGAGACCCAGTACTTC.

The chain employs TRBV5-1 and TRBJ2-3; tentatively, D is TRBD2 (7 bases). This CDR3 contains 16 residues. Germline V gene lookup returns CDR1 SGHRS and CDR2 YFSETQ. Trimming cost V 1 base and J 2 bases, with 14 bases left between them. This chain's CDR3 is CASSLSGGQTTDTQYF. In DNA form, the CDR3 reads TGCGCCAGCAGCTTGTCGGGGGGCCAAACCACAGATACGCAGTATTTT.